Each of the 28 T cell receptor beta chains below was sequenced from the same sample in a study of blood T cell repertoires in COVID-19. Repertoires were generated with immunoSEQ multiplex PCR, while TCRdb's copy carries only in-frame clones and drops some. The data contain approximately 270,000 clones, around 85% of them seen just once; the ten biggest clones take up 0.87%. Input material: peripheral blood. The receptors derive from a human donor with COVID-19, enrolled during active disease. The donor label of this sample is uncertain.

The chain couples TRBV19 to TRBJ1-4, with no clear D. There are 13 residues in the CDR3. CDR1 is LNHDA, CDR2 SQIVND, per germline (reference sequence). V lost 8 bases, J lost 8 bases, and 15 bases lay in between. CDR3 amino acids: CASVRVRGEKLFF. CDR3 coding DNA: TGTGCCAGTGTCCGGGTCCGAGGGGAAAAACTGTTTTTT. The complete variable domain, with remaining parts taken from reference TRBV19 and TRBJ1-4, reads DGGITQSPKYLFRKEGQNVTLSCEQNLNHDAMYWYRQDPGQGLRLIYYSQIVNDFQKGDIAEGYSVSREKKESFPLTVTSAQKNPTAFYLCASVRVRGEKLFFGSGTQLSVL.

The chain's CDR3 is CASSLSREGYEQYF. The CDR3 DNA reads TGTGCCAGCAGCTTGTCCCGGGAGGGCTACGAGCAGTACTTC. V gene TRBV5-4 combines with J gene TRBJ2-7; 8 bases fit TRBD2. Germline V gives CDR1 SGHNT, CDR2 YYREEE (reference sequence). Trimming cost V 1 base and J 3 bases; bases outside gene matches: 3. CDR3 length: 14 amino acids.

The CDR3, as DNA: TGTGCCAGCAGACAACAGGGGGCTGGATTTCAGCCCCAGCATTTT. Translation: CASRQQGAGFQPQHF. The gene calls are TRBV28 and TRBJ1-5, with 9 bases identical to TRBD1. The CDR3 is 15 residues long. Germline CDR1 is MDHEN and CDR2 is SYDVKM. V gave up 6 bases and J gave up 6 bases; unmatched junction bases: 9.

The chain carries TRBV2 and TRBJ2-5; maybe TRBD1 (5 bases). The length of the CDR3 is 16 residues. Germline CDR1 reads SNHLY; CDR2 reads FYNNEI. The ends were cut back, 6 bases at V and 0 bases at J, with 17 bases in the middle. As DNA, the CDR3 is TGTGCCAGCAGAACTGACAGCGTACCGTACCAAGAGACCCAGTACTTC. Translated, it gives CASRTDSVPYQETQYF.

The CDR3: CASSHSGTGGTLGSYEQYF. The CDR3 DNA reads TGTGCCAGCAGCCATTCCGGGACAGGGGGAACCTTGGGCTCCTACGAGCAGTACTTC. This chain uses TRBV16 with TRBJ2-7; the match to TRBD1 covers 11 bases. The V segment lost 3 bases and the J segment 0 bases; nucleotides outside the gene matches: 13. Germline CDR1 reads KGHSY; CDR2 reads FQNENV. The CDR3 spans 19 residues.

The rearrangement joins TRBV5-1 to TRBJ1-5; 10 nucleotides match TRBD1. Germline CDR1 and CDR2: SGHRS and YFSETQ. The CDR3 is made up of 15 amino acids. Germline trimming cut 2 bases from V and 7 bases from J; bases unmatched to any gene: 6. The CDR3 spells CASSFSTGGRQPQHF. The DNA of the CDR3 is TGCGCCAGCAGCTTCTCGACAGGGGGCAGACAGCCCCAGCATTTT.

The chain recombines TRBV19 with TRBJ2-7; the match to TRBD1 covers 9 bases. The CDR3 is 16 amino acids. Germline V gene data show CDR1 as LNHDA and CDR2 as SQIVND (reference sequence). V lost 5 bases and J lost 3; bases outside the gene matches: 11. The CDR3 sequence: CASSGDLGTGIYEQYF. The CDR3 region has the DNA TGTGCCAGTAGTGGCGACCTCGGGACAGGGATCTACGAGCAGTACTTC.

J is TRBJ1-5 and V is TRBV9; D perhaps matches TRBD1 (6 bases). Germline V gives CDR1 SGDLS, CDR2 YYNGEE. The CDR3 consists of 14 residues. Trimming stripped 3 bases from V and 3 bases from J, with 10 bases between. The DNA of the CDR3 is TGTGCCAGCAGCGGGACAGATCCCAATCAGCCCCAGCATTTT. Translating it yields CASSGTDPNQPQHF.

The genes are TRBV19 and TRBJ2-5, with 14 bases lining up with TRBD2. There are 18 residues in the CDR3. The V gene end was trimmed by 5 bases and the J gene end by 5 bases; junction bases not matched to a gene: 13. Germline V CDR1 and CDR2: LNHDA, SQIVND (reference sequence). The CDR3 region is CASSPRAGTSGRWETQYF. CDR3 bases: TGTGCCAGTAGTCCCCGGGCTGGGACTAGCGGGAGATGGGAGACCCAGTACTTC.

This chain joins TRBV2 and TRBJ1-1; D is unclear. The V gene's germline CDR1 is SNHLY and CDR2 FYNNEI. Trimming took off 7 bases at V and 8 bases at J, with 11 bases between the two ends. CDR3 length equals 11 residues. CDR3 in DNA: TGTGCCAGCACCTACCCATCCGAAGCTTTCTTT. As protein: CASTYPSEAFF. Supplemented by reference TRBV2 and TRBJ1-1, the full variable domain reads EPEVTQTPSHQVTQMGQEVILRCVPISNHLYFYWYRQILGQKVEFLVSFYNNEISEKSEIFDDQFSVERPDGSNFTLKIRSTKLEDSAMYFCASTYPSEAFFGQGTRLTVV.

This clone was counted a single time. V and J are TRBV4-1 and TRBJ2-3; TRBD2 aligns across 8 bases. CDR1 is MGHRA, CDR2 YSYEKL, per germline. V was pared by 1 base and J by 1 base, with 7 bases of the junction left unmatched. The CDR3 consists of 17 residues. CDR3 sequence reads: CASSQGVAGSGTDTQYF. CDR3 nucleotide sequence: TGCGCCAGCAGCCAAGGGGTAGCGGGATCCGGCACAGATACGCAGTATTTT.

The sample holds one count of this clone. This chain joins TRBV29-1 and TRBJ2-1, with D possibly TRBD1 on 6 matching bases. Germline lookup yields CDR1 SQVTM and CDR2 ANQGSEA. The CDR3 spans 13 residues. Trimming left V 7 bases short and J 9 bases short, with 19 bases between. As DNA, the CDR3 is TGCAGCGCTGATGGTACAGGGCTCGGTGAGCAGTTCTTC. Encoded protein: CSADGTGLGEQFF.

V gene TRBV19 combines with J gene TRBJ2-7; 11 positions match TRBD1. From germline, CDR1 is LNHDA and CDR2 SQIVND (reference sequence). The length of the CDR3 is 14 residues. After removal of 5 bases from V and 3 bases from J, the junction contained 3 bases not matched to a gene. CDR3 coding DNA: TGTGCCAGTAGTCTGGGACAGGGGGACTACGAGCAGTACTTC. As protein: CASSLGQGDYEQYF.

This clone has only one observation. This chain connects TRBV11-2 to TRBJ2-7, with a possible D match to TRBD2 (6 bases). With 7 bases removed from V and 4 bases from J, the gap between germline ends came to 11 bases. The V gene's germline CDR1 is SGHAT and CDR2 FQNNGV. This CDR3 has 12 residues. The CDR3 nucleotides read TGTGCCAGCACGATCGGGGGATACGAGCAGTACTTC. Encoded protein: CASTIGGYEQYF.

In this sample, this clone turned up a few times. This chain uses TRBV10-3 with TRBJ2-7; 10 bases are a match to TRBD1. CDR1 is ENHRY and CDR2 is SYGVKD in the germline V gene. The CDR3 has 15 amino acids. Trimming took 5 bases from V and 0 from J; bases not matched to a gene: 4. The CDR3 here is CAISRGQGSSYEQYF. The CDR3 DNA follows: TGTGCCATCAGTAGGGGACAGGGGAGCTCCTACGAGCAGTACTTC.

This clone was detected a few times. The chain employs TRBV28 and TRBJ2-7; 10 bases fit TRBD2. In germline, CDR1 is MDHEN, CDR2 SYDVKM. V lost 3 bases, J lost 0 bases, and 8 bases stayed unmatched. There are 17 residues in the CDR3. CDR3 in amino acids: CASSFGKREGSSYEQYF. The CDR3, as DNA: TGTGCCAGCAGTTTTGGTAAGCGGGAGGGAAGCTCCTACGAGCAGTACTTC.

The chain recombines TRBV29-1 with TRBJ2-1; 7 bases line up with TRBD1. In germline, CDR1 is SQVTM, CDR2 ANQGSEA. CDR3 length: 14 residues. V was pared by 7 bases and J by 4 bases, with 10 bases of the junction left unmatched. DNA for the CDR3: TGCAGCGGGGAGACAGGGTTAGGATACAATGAGCAGTTCTTC. This sequence encodes CSGETGLGYNEQFF.

The chain joins TRBV12-3 or TRBV12-4 to TRBJ2-7; no firm D call. This CDR3 comprises 13 residues. V lost 6 bases and J lost 5, with 14 bases in between. CDR3 sequence: CASSVSGLDEQYF. The CDR3 DNA reads TGTGCCAGCAGCGTCTCGGGTCTGGACGAGCAGTACTTC.

V usage is TRBV7-8 and J usage is TRBJ2-7; 8 bases map to TRBD2. Germline V gene sequence: CDR1 SGHVS, CDR2 FQNEAQ. With V trimmed by 4 bases and J by 0 bases, 5 bases remained unmatched. CDR3 size: 15 residues. This CDR3 is CASSSLLAASYEQYF. CDR3 in DNA: TGTGCCAGCAGCTCGCTACTAGCGGCCTCCTACGAGCAGTACTTC.

CDR3 amino acids: CASSLALLTGNYGYTF. The CDR3 DNA follows: TGTGCCAGCAGCTTAGCACTATTGACAGGGAACTATGGCTACACCTTC. V usage is TRBV7-2 and J usage is TRBJ1-2, with 7 nucleotides matching TRBD1. This CDR3 region has 16 residues. The V gene end was trimmed by 0 bases and the J gene end by 2 bases; junction bases not matched to a gene: 6. CDR1 is SGHTA, CDR2 FQGNSA, per germline. The full variable domain, completed using reference TRBV7-2 and TRBJ1-2, is GAGVSQSPSNKVTEKGKDVELRCDPISGHTALYWYRQSLGQGLEFLIYFQGNSAPDKSGLPSDRFSAERTGGSVSTLTIQRTQQEDSAVYLCASSLALLTGNYGYTFGSGTRLTVV.

The gene calls are TRBV4-1 and TRBJ1-2; 10 bases align to TRBD1. The CDR3 is 17 amino acids. Germline lookup yields CDR1 MGHRA and CDR2 YSYEKL. Unmatched junction bases numbered 14, after V lost 2 bases and J lost 8 bases. The CDR3 reads CASSQNPSRQGARGYTF. In DNA form, the CDR3 reads TGCGCCAGCAGCCAAAACCCCTCTAGACAGGGGGCGCGAGGCTACACCTTC.

The chain is built from TRBV5-1 and TRBJ2-3, with TRBD2 identical over 9 bases. Germline V gene lookup returns CDR1 SGHRS and CDR2 YFSETQ. Trimming cost V 0 bases and J 2 bases; bases outside gene matches: 4. The CDR3 totals 16 residues. CDR3 region: CASSLVSGSTTDTQYF. The CDR3 coding sequence is TGCGCCAGCAGCTTGGTTAGCGGGAGTACCACAGATACGCAGTATTTT.

This rearrangement joins TRBV30 to TRBJ1-2; TRBD1 aligns across 10 bases. V lost 2 bases to trimming and J lost 2 bases; unmatched junction nucleotides: 17. CDR1 GTSNPN and CDR2 SVGIG come from the germline V gene (reference sequence). The CDR3 is 19 residues long. In DNA, the CDR3 is TGTGCCTGGAGTCGATCAAAGACCGGGACAGGGGACTTGAACTATGGCTACACCTTC. This codes for CAWSRSKTGTGDLNYGYTF. The variable domain in full, completed from reference TRBV30 and TRBJ1-2, reads SQTIHQWPATLVQPVGSPLSLECTVEGTSNPNLYWYRQAAGRGLQLLFYSVGIGQISSEVPQNLSASRPQDRQFILSSKKLLLSDSGFYLCAWSRSKTGTGDLNYGYTFGSGTRLTVV.

This clone was found once. The chain uses TRBV19 and TRBJ2-1; TRBD2 might be the D (5 bases). Germline V lookup: CDR1 LNHDA, CDR2 SQIVND (reference sequence). V shed 7 bases and J shed 0 bases, with 10 bases lying between them. The CDR3 contains 14 residues. DNA for the CDR3: TGTGCCAGTACGAGGGCCGGCTCCTACAATGAGCAGTTCTTC. Translating gives CASTRAGSYNEQFF.

This clone appeared once. The rearrangement links TRBV12-2 to TRBJ1-1. TRBV12-2 is a recognized pseudogene. This CDR3 is built from 16 residues. CDR3: CASRLSREGGGTEAFF. In DNA, the CDR3 is TGTGCAAGTCGCTTATCCCGGGAGGGCGGAGGCACTGAAGCTTTCTTT.

The chain employs TRBV6-4 and TRBJ2-1; 8 nucleotides line up with TRBD2. Germline-derived CDR1 and CDR2 are MRHNA and SNTAGT. With V trimmed by 6 bases and J by 2 bases, 9 bases remained unmatched. The CDR3 has 16 residues. The chain's CDR3 is CASSASGRLAYNEQFF. CDR3 nucleotide sequence: TGTGCCAGCAGCGCAAGCGGGAGACTCGCCTACAATGAGCAGTTCTTC.

The rearrangement joins TRBV19 to TRBJ1-3; D unclear. The CDR3 runs 14 residues. Trimming took off 5 bases at V and 2 bases at J, with 10 bases between the two ends. Germline assignment: CDR1 LNHDA and CDR2 SQIVND (reference sequence). The CDR3 DNA reads as TGTGCCAGTAGTGAGGTTTGGACTGGAAACACCATATATTTT. Its translation: CASSEVWTGNTIYF.

The J gene is TRBJ2-5, the V gene TRBV5-1, with TRBD2 matching over 12 bases. Germline V CDR1 and CDR2: SGHRS, YFSETQ. CDR3 length: 17 residues. Trimming at V came to 4 bases and at J to 4 bases, leaving 11 bases not matched to a gene. The CDR3 sequence: CASSPEPGTSGRETQYF. DNA of the CDR3: TGCGCCAGCAGCCCTGAACCCGGGACTAGCGGGCGAGAGACCCAGTACTTC.